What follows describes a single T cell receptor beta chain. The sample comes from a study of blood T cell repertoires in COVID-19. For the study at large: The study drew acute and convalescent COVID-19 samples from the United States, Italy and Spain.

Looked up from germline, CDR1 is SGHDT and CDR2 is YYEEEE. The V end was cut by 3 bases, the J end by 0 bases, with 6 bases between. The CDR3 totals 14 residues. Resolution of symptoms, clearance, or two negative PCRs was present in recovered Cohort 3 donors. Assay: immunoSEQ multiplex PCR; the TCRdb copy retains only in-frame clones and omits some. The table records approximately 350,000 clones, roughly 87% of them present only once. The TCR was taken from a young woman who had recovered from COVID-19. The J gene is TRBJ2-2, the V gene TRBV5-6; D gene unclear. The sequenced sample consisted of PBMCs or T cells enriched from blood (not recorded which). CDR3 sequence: CASSSVPNTGELFF. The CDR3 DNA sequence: TGTGCCAGCAGCTCGGTACCGAACACCGGGGAGCTGTTTTTT.